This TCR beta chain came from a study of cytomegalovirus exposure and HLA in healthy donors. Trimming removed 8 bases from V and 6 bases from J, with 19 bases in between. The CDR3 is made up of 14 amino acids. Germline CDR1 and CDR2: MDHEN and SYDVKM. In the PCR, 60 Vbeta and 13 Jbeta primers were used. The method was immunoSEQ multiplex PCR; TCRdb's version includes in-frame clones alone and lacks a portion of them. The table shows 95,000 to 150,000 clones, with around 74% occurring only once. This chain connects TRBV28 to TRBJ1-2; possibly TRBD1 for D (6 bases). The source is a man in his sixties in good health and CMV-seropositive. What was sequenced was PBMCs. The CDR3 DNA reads TGTGCCAGCGGCCGGGACACCAGAGACGATGGCTACACCTTC. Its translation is CASGRDTRDDGYTF.